The rows below give T cell receptor beta chains drawn from one sample of a study of technical replicates of blood from several donors. Generated by immunoSEQ multiplex PCR, the TCRdb table keeps only in-frame clones and is missing some. The repertoire includes around 92,000 clones, approximately 94% of them detected once, and 0.2% to 0.25% sits in the top ten. Sequences were obtained from T cells isolated from PBMCs. The receptors were sampled from a human donor in good health. The CDR3 runs from the conserved cysteine through the conserved F or W.

J,V,CDR3
TRBJ2-7,TRBV27,CASSLTTSVNYEQYF
TRBJ1-1,TRBV6-5,CASSSTEYNTEAFF
TRBJ2-5,TRBV28,CASSSAGGGLTYQETQYF
TRBJ2-7,TRBV18,CASSPGQGTFYEQYF
TRBJ2-5,TRBV4-1,CASSQVLAGGETQYF
TRBJ1-1,TRBV19,CASSLTGGTEAFF
TRBJ1-1,TRBV19,CASSIGGDTEAFF
TRBJ2-7,TRBV5-1,CASSVNRGGSYEQYF
TRBJ2-2,TRBV28,CASSLGSGFIPGELFF
TRBJ1-1,TRBV7-3,CASSLGTGFTEAFF
TRBJ2-7,TRBV18,CASSPPANLYHEQYF
TRBJ1-3,TRBV4-1,CASSQDWGRTSGNTIYF
TRBJ1-1,TRBV19,CASSIRTGTGNTEAFF
TRBJ1-5,TRBV18,CASSLIGNQPQHF
TRBJ1-5,TRBV4-1,CASSQLGQEPQHF
TRBJ1-3,TRBV7-9,CASSPGPSGNTIYF